The 17 T cell receptor beta chains in this list originate from one sample, sequenced in a study of STAT5B mutations in CD4+ large granular lymphocyte leukemia. Clones were sequenced by immunoSEQ multiplex PCR, and TCRdb holds only the in-frame ones, with some missing. Here the sample spans tens of thousands of clones, roughly 72% being singletons. Sequencing was performed on CD4+ T cells from blood buffy coats. These receptors all stem from a human donor in good health.

The V and J genes are TRBV19 and TRBJ2-5; D unresolved. V shed 4 bases and J shed 5 bases, with 17 bases lying between them. The CDR3 extends over 15 amino acids. Germline V gives CDR1 LNHDA, CDR2 SQIVND (reference sequence). Here the CDR3 reads CASSTDGRFGETQYF. CDR3 sequence (DNA): TGTGCCAGTAGTACGGACGGGCGATTTGGGGAGACCCAGTACTTC.

The V call is TRBV5-8, the J call TRBJ1-3; D ambiguous. Trimming left V 5 bases short and J 0 bases short, with 15 bases between. CDR1 is SGHTS and CDR2 is YDEGEE in the germline V gene. CDR3 size: 16 residues. CDR3 bases: TGTGCCAGCAGTTTAACCCTACAGATCTCTGGAAACACCATATATTTT. Protein: CASSLTLQISGNTIYF.

In nucleotides, the CDR3 is TGTGCCAGCAGGGCGACAGGGGGCGATCAGCCCCAGCATTTT. Protein product: CASRATGGDQPQHF. The V call is TRBV7-9, the J call TRBJ1-5; 10 nucleotides align to TRBD1. The CDR3 sequence is 14 residues long. V trimming: 6 bases; J trimming: 5 bases; junction bases outside the gene matches: 4. Per germline, CDR1 SEHNR and CDR2 FQNEAQ (reference sequence).

V gene TRBV2 combines with J gene TRBJ2-3, with TRBD2 matching over 9 bases. The CDR3 contains 16 residues. Germline V gene lookup returns CDR1 SNHLY and CDR2 FYNNEI. V lost 8 bases to trimming and J lost 1 base; unmatched junction nucleotides: 10. The DNA of the CDR3 is TGTGCCAGCCAACATCAGGGACTAGCTGGCACAGATACGCAGTATTTT. Translated: CASQHQGLAGTDTQYF.

The J gene is TRBJ2-2, the V gene TRBV7-2; 8 bases line up with TRBD2. Germline-derived CDR1 and CDR2 are SGHTA and FQGNSA. J lost 9 bases, V lost 1 base, and 7 bases had no gene match. CDR3 length: 15 residues. CDR3 bases: TGTGCCAGCAGCTTAGGCGGGGGGCTCATCCGGGAGCTGTTTTTT. This translates into CASSLGGGLIRELFF. Full variable domain (remainder filled in from reference TRBV7-2 and TRBJ2-2): GAGVSQSPSNKVTEKGKDVELRCDPISGHTALYWYRQSLGQGLEFLIYFQGNSAPDKSGLPSDRFSAERTGGSVSTLTIQRTQQEDSAVYLCASSLGGGLIRELFFGEGSRLTVL.

This clone was recorded a few times. The chain has TRBV27 and TRBJ2-5; 7 nucleotides agree with TRBD1. Germline V gene lookup returns CDR1 MNHEY and CDR2 SMNVEV (reference sequence). J was trimmed by 0 bases and V by 5 bases; bases with no gene match: 12. This CDR3 region has 17 residues. CDR3 protein: CASSARTGAEYQETQYF. The CDR3 nucleotides are TGTGCCAGCAGTGCCCGAACAGGGGCGGAGTACCAAGAGACCCAGTACTTC.

The chain recombines TRBV30 with TRBJ1-6; 8 nucleotides line up with TRBD1. The trim removed 2 bases at V and 7 bases at J, leaving 4 bases unmatched. CDR3 size: 14 residues. CDR1 GTSNPN and CDR2 SVGIG come from the germline V gene (reference sequence). The CDR3 region has the DNA TGTGCCTGGAGTAGGGGACAGGAGAATTCACCCCTCCACTTT. This gives the protein CAWSRGQENSPLHF.

This clone was observed a handful of times. The rearrangement uses TRBV6-4 and TRBJ2-7; D ambiguous. The germline CDR1 and CDR2 sequences are MRHNA and SNTAGT. This CDR3 contains 15 residues. V shed 4 bases and J shed 2 bases, with 15 bases lying between them. CDR3 DNA: TGTGCCAGCAGTGTCGGCCCACTTGGGGCCTACGAGCAGTACTTC. Protein product: CASSVGPLGAYEQYF.

This clone has only a few counts. This chain links TRBV7-9 with TRBJ1-5; D unclear. Germline V gives CDR1 SEHNR, CDR2 FQNEAQ (reference sequence). Trimming took off 0 bases at V and 6 bases at J, with 6 bases between the two ends. There are 13 residues in the CDR3. CDR3 loop: CASSLAGSQPQHF. CDR3 in DNA: TGTGCCAGCAGCTTAGCAGGGAGTCAGCCCCAGCATTTT. Complete variable domain (other parts from reference TRBV7-9 and TRBJ1-5): DTGVSQNPRHKITKRGQNVTFRCDPISEHNRLYWYRQTLGQGPEFLTYFQNEAQLEKSRLLSDRFSAERPKGSFSTLEIQRTEQGDSAMYLCASSLAGSQPQHFGDGTRLSIL.

This clone turned up a few times. The chain has TRBV5-1 and TRBJ1-2, with D possibly matching TRBD1 (5 bases). The CDR3 sequence is 15 residues long. The V gene's germline CDR1 is SGHRS and CDR2 YFSETQ. The V gene lost 0 bases and the J gene lost 4 bases, with 13 bases spanning the gap. The CDR3 nucleotides are TGCGCCAGCAGCTTGGCCACGGGACGTACCTATGGCTACACCTTC. It encodes CASSLATGRTYGYTF.

This chain uses TRBV9 with TRBJ2-7; 10 bases fit TRBD1. Losses at the gene ends were 4 bases for V and 6 bases for J; bases not matched to a gene: 4. Germline-derived CDR1 and CDR2 are SGDLS and YYNGEE. The CDR3 sequence is 13 residues long. CDR3 coding DNA: TGTGCCAGCAGCCCTGGGACAGGGGTCGAGCAGTACTTC. This encodes CASSPGTGVEQYF.

V is TRBV5-1 and J is TRBJ2-3; 10 bases fit TRBD2. There are 18 residues in the CDR3. The trim removed 4 bases at V and 3 bases at J, leaving 14 bases unmatched. CDR1 is SGHRS and CDR2 is YFSETQ in the germline V gene. The CDR3 region is CASSTRRASGGSTDTQYF. CDR3 coding DNA: TGCGCCAGCAGCACGAGGCGGGCTAGCGGGGGCTCAACAGATACGCAGTATTTT.

The chain has TRBV6-5 and TRBJ2-7; weak D call: TRBD2 (5 bases). The CDR3 runs to 14 residues. V lost 6 bases and J lost 1, with 13 bases in between. Per germline, CDR1 MNHEY and CDR2 SVGAGI. The CDR3 DNA reads TGTGCCAGCAGGCGTCGGGGTGGATCCTACGAGCAGTACTTC. The encoded protein is CASRRRGGSYEQYF.

The chain employs TRBV7-2 and TRBJ1-5, with D unresolved. This CDR3 contains 13 residues. V dropped 6 bases and J dropped 5 bases, with 11 bases sitting between them. Germline values: CDR1 SGHTA, CDR2 FQGNSA. CDR3 protein: CASSRNRDQPQHF. CDR3 DNA sequence: TGTGCCAGCAGTCGTAACCGGGATCAGCCCCAGCATTTT.

This clone is categorized as medium-sized. This chain links TRBV2 with TRBJ1-4, with 9 nucleotides matching TRBD1. J lost 6 bases, V lost 3 bases, and 2 bases had no gene match. Germline assignment: CDR1 SNHLY and CDR2 FYNNEI. The CDR3 extends over 14 amino acids. The CDR3: CASSEDRGDEKLFF. CDR3 coding DNA: TGTGCCAGCAGTGAGGACAGGGGTGATGAAAAACTGTTTTTT.

V usage is TRBV19 and J usage is TRBJ2-3, with D maybe TRBD1 (5 bases). Germline CDR1 and CDR2: LNHDA and SQIVND (reference sequence). The CDR3 contains 15 residues. The V end lost 4 bases, the J end lost 2 bases, and 13 bases lay between the germline ends. In DNA form, the CDR3 reads TGTGCCAGTAGTAGAAGGGGTTTAACCACAGATACGCAGTATTTT. This gives the protein CASSRRGLTTDTQYF.

This clone has a handful of counts. The chain is built from TRBV27 and TRBJ1-1; D gene unclear. Germline CDR1 and CDR2: MNHEY and SMNVEV (reference sequence). The germline V and J ends were trimmed by 5 bases and 1 base, with 11 bases remaining between them. The CDR3 covers 14 residues. CDR3 bases: TGTGCCAGCAGTCCCCGACCAGCGAACACTGAAGCTTTCTTT. This sequence encodes CASSPRPANTEAFF.